This T cell receptor beta chain came from a study of T cell repertoires in cytomegalovirus infection. TCRdb ran MiXCR on the reads and lists one entry per CDR3 protein. The table has fewer than 250,000 distinct CDR3 sequences, 20% to 25% seen once. The CDR3 extends over 13 amino acids. Germline V gives CDR1 ENHRY, CDR2 SYGVKD. Trimming cost V 2 bases and J 7 bases, with 9 bases left between them. This clonotype occurred many times. The receptor was isolated from a human donor in good health (CMV status not recorded). Some clones in this sample may be carry-over from other donors' samples. The V call is TRBV10-3, the J call TRBJ2-1; D is uncertain. The specimen was CD8+ T cells from PBMCs. In DNA, the CDR3 is TGTGCCATCAGTGAGGGAAAAGGGAATGAGCAGTTCTTC. Its translation: CAISEGKGNEQFF.